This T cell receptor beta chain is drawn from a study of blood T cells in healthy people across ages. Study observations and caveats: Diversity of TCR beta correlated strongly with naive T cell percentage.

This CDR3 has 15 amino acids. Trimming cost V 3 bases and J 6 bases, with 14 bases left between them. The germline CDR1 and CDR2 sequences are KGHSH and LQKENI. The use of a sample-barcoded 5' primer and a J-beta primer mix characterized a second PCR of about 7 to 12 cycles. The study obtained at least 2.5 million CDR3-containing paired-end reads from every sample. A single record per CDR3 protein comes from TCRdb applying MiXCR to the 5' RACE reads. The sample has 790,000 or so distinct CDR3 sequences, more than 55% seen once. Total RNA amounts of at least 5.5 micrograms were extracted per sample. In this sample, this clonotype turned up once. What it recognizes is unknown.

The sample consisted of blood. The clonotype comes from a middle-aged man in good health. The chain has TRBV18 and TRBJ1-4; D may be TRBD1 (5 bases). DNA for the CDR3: TGTGCCAGCTCACCGCAGCAGGGAGGGGATGAAAAACTGTTTTTT. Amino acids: CASSPQQGGDEKLFF.